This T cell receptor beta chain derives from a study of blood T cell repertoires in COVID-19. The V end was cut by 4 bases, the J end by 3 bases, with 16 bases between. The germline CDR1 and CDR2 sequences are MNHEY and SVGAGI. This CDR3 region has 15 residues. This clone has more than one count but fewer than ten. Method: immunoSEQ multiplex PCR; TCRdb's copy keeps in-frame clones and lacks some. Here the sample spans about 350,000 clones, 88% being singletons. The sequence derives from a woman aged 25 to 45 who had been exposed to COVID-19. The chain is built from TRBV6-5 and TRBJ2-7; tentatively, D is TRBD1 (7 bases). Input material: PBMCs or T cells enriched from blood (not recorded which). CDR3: CASSSTGWGDYEQYF. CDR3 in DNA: TGTGCCAGCAGTTCGACAGGGTGGGGGGACTACGAGCAGTACTTC.